This T cell receptor beta chain stems from a study of OX40 agonist ivuxolimab in advanced cancers. Remarks on this clone: What it binds is unknown.

The trim removed 4 bases at V and 5 bases at J, leaving 5 bases unmatched. CDR1 LGHNA and CDR2 YSLEER come from the germline V gene. The CDR3 has 14 amino acids. Measured with immunoSEQ multiplex PCR; TCRdb has only the in-frame clones, and not every one. The table has around 48,000 clones, around 80% seen once; the top ten hold roughly 1.1%. General study results and limits: Partial responders receiving 0.1-3.0 mg/kg showed among the lowest clonal expansion.

The sequencing used CD4+ or CD8+ T cells sorted from blood, collected in a trial of the OX40 agonist ivuxolimab. This rearrangement joins TRBV4-3 to TRBJ1-2; 9 bases map to TRBD1. The TCR originated in an adult with an advanced solid tumor such as melanoma, head and neck, liver or kidney cancer. CDR3 loop: CASSRDRASYGYTF. In DNA, the CDR3 is TGCGCCAGCAGCCGGGACAGGGCCTCGTATGGCTACACCTTC.